The next 4 T cell receptor beta chains were all read from a single sample in a study of cytomegalovirus exposure and HLA in healthy donors. Primers: 60 Vbeta forward and 13 Jbeta reverse. Method: immunoSEQ multiplex PCR; TCRdb's copy keeps in-frame clones and lacks some. The data hold 80,000 to 90,000 clones, with roughly 79% observed a single time. Sequenced: PBMCs. All receptors derive from a woman in her twenties or thirties in good health and CMV-seronegative.

V is TRBV28 and J is TRBJ2-2; 7 bases are a match to TRBD2. CDR1 is MDHEN, CDR2 SYDVKM, per germline. The V segment lost 7 bases and the J segment 6 bases; nucleotides outside the gene matches: 14. CDR3 size: 16 residues. The CDR3 DNA is TGTGCCAGCATACAAGCGGGAATAGTTCTGGCCGGGGAGCTGTTTTTT. Its protein product is CASIQAGIVLAGELFF.

This chain uses TRBV6-5 with TRBJ2-3; TRBD2 matches 14 bases. The germline V gene encodes CDR1 MNHEY and CDR2 SVGAGI. After removal of 5 bases from V and 9 bases from J, the junction contained 7 bases not matched to a gene. The CDR3 has 15 residues. This CDR3 is CASSTGTSGRETQYF. The CDR3 nucleotides read TGTGCCAGCAGTACCGGGACTAGCGGGAGAGAGACGCAGTATTTT.

This clone was seen once. The V and J genes are TRBV5-1 and TRBJ2-3; the D is unclear. V lost 1 base to trimming and J lost 0 bases, with 21 bases between them. This CDR3 has 19 residues. Germline V lookup: CDR1 SGHRS, CDR2 YFSETQ. Here the CDR3 DNA reads TGCGCCAGCAGCTTGTCCTCTGGCGGAGCCTACTTTAGCACAGATACGCAGTATTTT. Its translation is CASSLSSGGAYFSTDTQYF.

The chain couples TRBV5-6 to TRBJ2-1; D not resolved. CDR1 and CDR2 from the germline V gene are SGHDT and YYEEEE. The CDR3 runs to 17 residues. V lost 3 bases, J lost 7 bases, and 23 bases lay in between. The CDR3 DNA sequence: TGTGCCAGCAGCTGGCTTAGCCGCTCGGTTGTTTTGAATGAGCAGTTCTTC. Its protein is CASSWLSRSVVLNEQFF.